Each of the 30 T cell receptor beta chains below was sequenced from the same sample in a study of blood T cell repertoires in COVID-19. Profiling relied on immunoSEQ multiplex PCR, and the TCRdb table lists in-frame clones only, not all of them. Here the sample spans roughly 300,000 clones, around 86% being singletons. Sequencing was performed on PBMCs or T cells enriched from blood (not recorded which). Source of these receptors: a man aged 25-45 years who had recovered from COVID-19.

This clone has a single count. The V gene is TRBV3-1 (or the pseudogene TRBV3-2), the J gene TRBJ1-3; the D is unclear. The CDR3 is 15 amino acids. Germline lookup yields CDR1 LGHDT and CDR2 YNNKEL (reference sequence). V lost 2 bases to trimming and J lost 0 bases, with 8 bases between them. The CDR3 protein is CASSQRANSGNTIYF. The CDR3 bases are TGTGCCAGCAGCCAACGAGCTAACTCTGGAAACACCATATATTTT.

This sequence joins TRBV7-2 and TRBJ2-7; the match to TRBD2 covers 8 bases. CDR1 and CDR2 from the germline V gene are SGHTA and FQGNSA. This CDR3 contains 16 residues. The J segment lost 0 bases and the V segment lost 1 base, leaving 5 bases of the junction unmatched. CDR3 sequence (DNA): TGTGCCAGCAGCTTAGGGGCCGGGGGGGCCTCCTACGAGCAGTACTTC. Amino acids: CASSLGAGGASYEQYF.

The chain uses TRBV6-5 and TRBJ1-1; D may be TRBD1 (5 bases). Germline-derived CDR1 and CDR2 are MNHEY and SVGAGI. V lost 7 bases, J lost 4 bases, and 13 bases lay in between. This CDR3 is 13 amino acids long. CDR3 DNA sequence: TGTGCCAGCAACGCGGGACGGAGCACTGAAGCTTTCTTT. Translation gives CASNAGRSTEAFF.

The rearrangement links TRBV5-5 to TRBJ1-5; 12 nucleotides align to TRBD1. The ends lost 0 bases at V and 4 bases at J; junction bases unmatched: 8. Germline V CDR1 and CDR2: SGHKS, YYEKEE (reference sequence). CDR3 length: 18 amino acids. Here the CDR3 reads CASSLDLGTGGRNQPQHF. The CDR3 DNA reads TGTGCCAGCAGCTTGGACCTCGGGACAGGGGGCAGGAATCAGCCCCAGCATTTT. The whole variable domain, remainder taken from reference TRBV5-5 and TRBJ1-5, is DAGVTQSPTHLIKTRGQQVTLRCSPISGHKSVSWYQQVLGQGPQFIFQYYEKEERGRGNFPDRFSARQFPNYSSELNVNALLLGDSALYLCASSLDLGTGGRNQPQHFGDGTRLSIL.

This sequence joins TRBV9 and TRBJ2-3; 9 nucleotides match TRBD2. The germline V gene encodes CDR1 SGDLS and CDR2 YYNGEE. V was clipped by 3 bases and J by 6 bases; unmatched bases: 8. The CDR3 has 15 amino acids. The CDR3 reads CASSGAGGPGDTQYF. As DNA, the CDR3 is TGTGCCAGCAGCGGAGCGGGAGGTCCCGGGGATACGCAGTATTTT.

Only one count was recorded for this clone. CDR3 sequence reads: CASSLIQGVYGYTF. Written as DNA, the CDR3 is TGTGCCAGCAGCTTGATACAGGGTGTCTATGGCTACACCTTC. The chain joins TRBV5-6 to TRBJ1-2, with TRBD1 as a possible D gene (6 bases). The ends were cut back, 1 base at V and 4 bases at J, with 11 bases in the middle. Germline CDR1 reads SGHDT; CDR2 reads YYEEEE. The CDR3 contains 14 residues.

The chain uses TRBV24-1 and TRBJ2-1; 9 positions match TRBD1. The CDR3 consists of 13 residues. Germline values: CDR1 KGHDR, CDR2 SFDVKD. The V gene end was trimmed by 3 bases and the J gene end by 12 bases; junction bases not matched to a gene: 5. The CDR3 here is CATSDGTGPRQFF. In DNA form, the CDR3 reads TGTGCCACCAGTGATGGGACAGGGCCAAGGCAGTTCTTC.

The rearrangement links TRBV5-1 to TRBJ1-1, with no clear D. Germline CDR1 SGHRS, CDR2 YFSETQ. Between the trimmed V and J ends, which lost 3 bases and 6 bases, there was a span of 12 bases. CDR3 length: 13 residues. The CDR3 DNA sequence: TGCGCCAGCAGCTCACTAGGGTTGGCTGAAGCTTTCTTT. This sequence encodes CASSSLGLAEAFF.

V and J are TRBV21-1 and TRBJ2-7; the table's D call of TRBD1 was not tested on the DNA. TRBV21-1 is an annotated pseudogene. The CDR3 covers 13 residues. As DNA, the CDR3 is TGTGCCAGCAGCAATACAGGGATTAGCGAGCAGTACTTC. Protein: CASSNTGISEQYF.

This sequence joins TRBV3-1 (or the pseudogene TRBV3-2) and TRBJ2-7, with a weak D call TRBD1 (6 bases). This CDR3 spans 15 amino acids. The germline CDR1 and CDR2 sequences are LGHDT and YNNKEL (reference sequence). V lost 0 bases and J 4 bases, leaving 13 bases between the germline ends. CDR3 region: CASSQDRVRGYEQYF. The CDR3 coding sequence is TGTGCCAGCAGCCAAGATCGGGTCAGGGGTTACGAGCAGTACTTC.

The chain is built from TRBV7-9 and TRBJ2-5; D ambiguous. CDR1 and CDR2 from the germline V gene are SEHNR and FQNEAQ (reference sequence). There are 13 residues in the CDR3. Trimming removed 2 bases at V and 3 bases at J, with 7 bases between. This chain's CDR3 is CASSLMHKETQYF. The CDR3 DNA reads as TGTGCCAGCAGCTTAATGCACAAAGAGACCCAGTACTTC. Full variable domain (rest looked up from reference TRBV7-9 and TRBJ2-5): DTGVSQNPRHKITKRGQNVTFRCDPISEHNRLYWYRQTLGQGPEFLTYFQNEAQLEKSRLLSDRFSAERPKGSFSTLEIQRTEQGDSAMYLCASSLMHKETQYFGPGTRLLVL.

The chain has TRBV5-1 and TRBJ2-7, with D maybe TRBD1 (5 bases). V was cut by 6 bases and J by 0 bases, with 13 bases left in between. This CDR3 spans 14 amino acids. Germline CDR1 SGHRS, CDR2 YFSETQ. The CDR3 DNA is TGCGCCAGCAAAAGGGGCACTTCCTCCTACGAGCAGTACTTC. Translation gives CASKRGTSSYEQYF. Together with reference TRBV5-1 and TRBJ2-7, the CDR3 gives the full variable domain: KAGVTQTPRYLIKTRGQQVTLSCSPISGHRSVSWYQQTPGQGLQFLFEYFSETQRNKGNFPGRFSGRQFSNSRSEMNVSTLELGDSALYLCASKRGTSSYEQYFGPGTRLTVT.

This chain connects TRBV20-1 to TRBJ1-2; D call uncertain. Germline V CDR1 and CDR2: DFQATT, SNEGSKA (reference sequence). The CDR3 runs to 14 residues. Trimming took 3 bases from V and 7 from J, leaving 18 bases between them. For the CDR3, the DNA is TGCAGTGCTAGTGATACGGGATTCTTGCCTGGCTACACCTTC. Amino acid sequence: CSASDTGFLPGYTF.

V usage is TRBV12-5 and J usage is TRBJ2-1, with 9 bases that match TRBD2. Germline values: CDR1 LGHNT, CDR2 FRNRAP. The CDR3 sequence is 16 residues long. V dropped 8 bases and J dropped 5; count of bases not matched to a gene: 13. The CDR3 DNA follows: TGTGCTAGTTCACCTCCCAGACTAGCGGACAACAATGAGCAGTTCTTC. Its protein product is CASSPPRLADNNEQFF.

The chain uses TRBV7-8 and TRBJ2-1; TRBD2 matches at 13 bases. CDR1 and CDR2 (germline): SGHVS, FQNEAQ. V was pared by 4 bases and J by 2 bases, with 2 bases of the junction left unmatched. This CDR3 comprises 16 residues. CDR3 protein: CASSSTSGRAYNEQFF. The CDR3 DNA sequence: TGTGCCAGCAGCTCCACTAGCGGGAGGGCCTACAATGAGCAGTTCTTC.

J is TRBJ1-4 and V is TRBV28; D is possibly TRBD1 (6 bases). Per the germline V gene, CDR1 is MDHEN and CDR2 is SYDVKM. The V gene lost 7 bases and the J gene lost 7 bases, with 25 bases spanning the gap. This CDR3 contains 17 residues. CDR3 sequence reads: CASTPSRGSPNVEKLFF. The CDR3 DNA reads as TGTGCCAGCACCCCGAGCAGGGGCAGCCCAAACGTTGAAAAACTGTTTTTT.

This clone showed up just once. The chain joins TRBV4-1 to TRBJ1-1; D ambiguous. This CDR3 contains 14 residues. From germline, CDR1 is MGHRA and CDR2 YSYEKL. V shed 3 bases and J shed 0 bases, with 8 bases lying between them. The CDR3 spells CASSQPTMNTEAFF. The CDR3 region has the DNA TGCGCCAGCAGCCAGCCTACTATGAACACTGAAGCTTTCTTT.

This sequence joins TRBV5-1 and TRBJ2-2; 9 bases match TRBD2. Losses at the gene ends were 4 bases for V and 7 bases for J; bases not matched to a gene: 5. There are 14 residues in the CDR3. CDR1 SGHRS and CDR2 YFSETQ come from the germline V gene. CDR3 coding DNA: TGCGCCAGCAGCCCTAGCGGGAAGGGCGGGGAGCTGTTTTTT. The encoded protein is CASSPSGKGGELFF.

CDR3 coding DNA: TGTGCCAGCAGCCAAGCTAGCGGGAGGCCCAAGGATACGCAGTATTTT. Translation: CASSQASGRPKDTQYF. The chain combines TRBV3-1 (or the pseudogene TRBV3-2) with TRBJ2-3, with TRBD2 matching over 11 bases. The germline V gene has CDR1 LGHDT and CDR2 YNNKEL (reference sequence). The CDR3 has 16 residues. The junction had 6 bases not matched to a gene; V was cut back by 1 base and J by 6 bases.

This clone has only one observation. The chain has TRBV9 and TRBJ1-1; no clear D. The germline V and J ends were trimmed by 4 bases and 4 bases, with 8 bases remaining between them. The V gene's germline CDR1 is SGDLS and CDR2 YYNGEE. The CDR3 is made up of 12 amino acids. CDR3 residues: CASSPRSTEAFF. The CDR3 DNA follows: TGTGCCAGCAGCCCCCGGTCCACTGAAGCTTTCTTT.

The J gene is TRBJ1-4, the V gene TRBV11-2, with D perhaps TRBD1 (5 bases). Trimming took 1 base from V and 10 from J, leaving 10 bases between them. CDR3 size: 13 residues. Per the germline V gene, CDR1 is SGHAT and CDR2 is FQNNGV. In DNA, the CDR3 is TGTGCCAGCAGCTTAGGGCTGCAGGGAAAACTGTTTTTT. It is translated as CASSLGLQGKLFF.

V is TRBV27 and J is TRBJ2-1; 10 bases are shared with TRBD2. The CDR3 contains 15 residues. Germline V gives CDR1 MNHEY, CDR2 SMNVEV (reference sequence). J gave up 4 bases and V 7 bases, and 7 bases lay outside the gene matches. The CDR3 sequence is CASNLGLAAYNEQFF. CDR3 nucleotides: TGTGCCAGCAACCTCGGACTAGCGGCATACAATGAGCAGTTCTTC.

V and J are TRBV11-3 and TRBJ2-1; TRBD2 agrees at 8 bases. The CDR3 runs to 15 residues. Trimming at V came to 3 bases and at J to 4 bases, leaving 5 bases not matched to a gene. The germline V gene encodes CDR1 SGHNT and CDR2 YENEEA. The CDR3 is CASSLVAGSYNEQFF. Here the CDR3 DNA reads TGTGCCAGCAGCTTGGTAGCGGGGAGTTACAATGAGCAGTTCTTC.

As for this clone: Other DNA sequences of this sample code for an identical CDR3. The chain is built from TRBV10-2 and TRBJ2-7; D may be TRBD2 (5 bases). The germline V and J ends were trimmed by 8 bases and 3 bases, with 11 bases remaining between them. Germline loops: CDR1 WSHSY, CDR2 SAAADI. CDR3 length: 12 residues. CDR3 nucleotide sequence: TGCGCCAGCGGAACGGGGAACTACGAGCAGTACTTC. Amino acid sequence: CASGTGNYEQYF.

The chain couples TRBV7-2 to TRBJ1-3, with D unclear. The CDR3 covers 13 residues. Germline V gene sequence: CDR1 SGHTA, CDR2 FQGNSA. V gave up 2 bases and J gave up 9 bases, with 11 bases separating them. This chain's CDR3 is CASSLKQASTIYF. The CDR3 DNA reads TGTGCCAGCAGCTTAAAGCAAGCGAGCACCATATATTTT.

The chain's CDR3 is CASSPFPHEQYF. The CDR3 region has the DNA TGTGCCAGCAGCCCTTTCCCCCACGAGCAGTACTTC. The rearrangement uses TRBV7-8 and TRBJ2-7; D remains unclear. With 5 bases removed from V and 5 bases from J, the gap between germline ends came to 10 bases. The CDR3 consists of 12 residues. Germline CDR1 is SGHVS and CDR2 is FQNEAQ. Together with reference TRBV7-8 and TRBJ2-7, the CDR3 gives the full variable domain: GAGVSQSPRYKVAKRGQDVALRCDPISGHVSLFWYQQALGQGPEFLTYFQNEAQLDKSGLPSDRFFAERPEGSVSTLKIQRTQQEDSAVYLCASSPFPHEQYFGPGTRLTVT.

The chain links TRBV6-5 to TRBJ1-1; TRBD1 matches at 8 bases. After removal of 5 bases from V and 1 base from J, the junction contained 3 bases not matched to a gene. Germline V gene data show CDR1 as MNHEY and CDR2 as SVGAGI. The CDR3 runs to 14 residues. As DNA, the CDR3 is TGTGCCAGCAGTCAGGGGGCTGGGAACACTGAAGCTTTCTTT. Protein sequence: CASSQGAGNTEAFF.

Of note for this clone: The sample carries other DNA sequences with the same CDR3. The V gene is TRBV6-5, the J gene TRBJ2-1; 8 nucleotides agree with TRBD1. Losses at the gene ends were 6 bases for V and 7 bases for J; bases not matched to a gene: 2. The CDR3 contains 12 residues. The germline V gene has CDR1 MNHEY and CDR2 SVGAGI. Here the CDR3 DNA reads TGTGCCAGCAGCTGGGACAGGAATGAGCAGTTCTTC. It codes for CASSWDRNEQFF.

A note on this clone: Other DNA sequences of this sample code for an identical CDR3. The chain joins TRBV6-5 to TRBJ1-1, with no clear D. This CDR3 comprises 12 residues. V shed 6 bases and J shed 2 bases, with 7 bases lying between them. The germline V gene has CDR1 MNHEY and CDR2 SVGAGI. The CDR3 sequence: CASRTVNTEAFF. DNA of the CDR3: TGTGCCAGCAGAACGGTAAACACTGAAGCTTTCTTT.

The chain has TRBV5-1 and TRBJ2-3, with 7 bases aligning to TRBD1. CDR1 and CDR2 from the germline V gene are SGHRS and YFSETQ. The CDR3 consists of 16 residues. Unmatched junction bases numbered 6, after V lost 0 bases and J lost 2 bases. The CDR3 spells CASSLVTGEFTDTQYF. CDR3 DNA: TGCGCCAGCAGCTTGGTAACAGGGGAATTCACAGATACGCAGTATTTT.